Here is one TCR beta chain with its context. Its antigen remains unknown. Germline V gene sequence: CDR1 MNHEY, CDR2 SMNVEV (reference sequence). Trimming removed 5 bases from V and 0 bases from J, with 5 bases in between. The CDR3 consists of 13 residues. As for the donors, each was a healthy bone marrow donor. These data come from a study of cytomegalovirus exposure and HLA in healthy donors. Regarding the study as a whole: Association of 16,951 TCR beta sequences with HLA alleles was found at 0.05 false discovery rate in a later analysis. Across donors, most TCRs were seen rarely, yet some public ones were widespread.

This PCR relied on a set of 60 Vbeta primers and 13 Jbeta primers. Assay: immunoSEQ multiplex PCR; the TCRdb copy retains only in-frame clones and omits some. Among 120,000 or so clones listed, about four fifths were seen once. This sequence originates from a woman in her thirties or forties in good health and CMV-seropositive. The chain couples TRBV27 to TRBJ1-5; D is unresolved. Sequencing input: PBMCs. DNA for the CDR3: TGTGCCAGCAGTACATCTAGCAATCAGCCCCAGCATTTT. Its protein product is CASSTSSNQPQHF.